Each of the 5 T cell receptor beta chains below was sequenced from the same sample in a study of neurological immune-mediated disorders. One entry per CDR3 protein, called by TCRdb with MiXCR from the 5' RACE reads. The sample lists 45,000 or so distinct CDR3 sequences; around 6% were seen once. Source material: CD4+ T cells from blood. Receptors were obtained from a middle-aged woman in good health.

This clonotype was detected ten times or more. The chain joins TRBV5-6 to TRBJ2-7, with D hard to call. V was shortened by 4 bases and J by 6 bases, with 11 bases between the two germline ends. This CDR3 has 12 residues. The germline V gene has CDR1 SGHDT and CDR2 YYEEEE. The CDR3 loop is CASSRRSGEQYF. The CDR3 region has the DNA TGTGCCAGCAGCCGTAGGAGTGGCGAGCAGTACTTC.

This clonotype was observed at least ten times. The chain has TRBV12-3 or TRBV12-4 and TRBJ1-1; no clear D. This CDR3 has 13 residues. The germline V and J ends were trimmed by 2 bases and 0 bases, with 4 bases remaining between them. This chain's CDR3 is CASSLLVNTEAFF. The CDR3 DNA is TGTGCCAGCAGTTTACTGGTGAACACTGAAGCTTTCTTT.

This clonotype was seen repeatedly, ten times or more. V usage is TRBV7-2 and J usage is TRBJ2-3, with TRBD2 identical over 9 bases. This CDR3 is built from 15 residues. J gave up 5 bases and V 5 bases, and 8 bases lay outside the gene matches. Germline V lookup: CDR1 SGHTA, CDR2 FQGNSA. The CDR3 here is CASSQSGRPLDTQYF. The CDR3 region has the DNA TGTGCCAGCAGCCAAAGCGGGAGGCCCCTAGATACGCAGTATTTT.

This clonotype was observed many times. V gene TRBV20-1 combines with J gene TRBJ1-5; D remains unclear. The length of the CDR3 is 12 residues. Looked up from germline, CDR1 is DFQATT and CDR2 is SNEGSKA (reference sequence). The V end was cut by 4 bases, the J end by 2 bases, with 6 bases between. In DNA, the CDR3 is TGCAGTGCTACTCGAGGCAATCAGCCCCAGCATTTT. Translating gives CSATRGNQPQHF.

This clonotype was seen at least ten times. The chain joins TRBV9 to TRBJ2-1; TRBD2 matches at 7 bases. Germline CDR1 and CDR2: SGDLS and YYNGEE. Trimming took 0 bases from V and 7 from J; bases not matched to a gene: 7. This CDR3 is 15 amino acids long. As DNA, the CDR3 is TGTGCCAGCAGCGTAGAACTAGCGAGTCGAAATGAGCAGTTCTTC. The encoded protein is CASSVELASRNEQFF.